This TCR beta chain came from a study of blood T cell repertoires in COVID-19. V was clipped by 7 bases and J by 4 bases, with 10 bases between them. Germline V gives CDR1 MNHNY, CDR2 SVGAGI (reference sequence). The CDR3 loop spans 13 amino acids. The cohort comprised adults aged about 18 to 100 years residing in about two dozen US areas. The method was immunoSEQ multiplex PCR; TCRdb's version includes in-frame clones alone and lacks a portion of them. The sample records some 180,000 clones, roughly 80% being singletons. Material for sequencing was PBMCs or T cells enriched from blood (not recorded which). This TCR came from a man aged 60-69 years who had been exposed to COVID-19. V usage is TRBV6-6 and J usage is TRBJ2-2, with D hard to call. CDR3 nucleotides: TGTGCCAGCAATGGCGCGGCCACCGGGGAGCTGTTTTTT. Translated: CASNGAATGELFF.